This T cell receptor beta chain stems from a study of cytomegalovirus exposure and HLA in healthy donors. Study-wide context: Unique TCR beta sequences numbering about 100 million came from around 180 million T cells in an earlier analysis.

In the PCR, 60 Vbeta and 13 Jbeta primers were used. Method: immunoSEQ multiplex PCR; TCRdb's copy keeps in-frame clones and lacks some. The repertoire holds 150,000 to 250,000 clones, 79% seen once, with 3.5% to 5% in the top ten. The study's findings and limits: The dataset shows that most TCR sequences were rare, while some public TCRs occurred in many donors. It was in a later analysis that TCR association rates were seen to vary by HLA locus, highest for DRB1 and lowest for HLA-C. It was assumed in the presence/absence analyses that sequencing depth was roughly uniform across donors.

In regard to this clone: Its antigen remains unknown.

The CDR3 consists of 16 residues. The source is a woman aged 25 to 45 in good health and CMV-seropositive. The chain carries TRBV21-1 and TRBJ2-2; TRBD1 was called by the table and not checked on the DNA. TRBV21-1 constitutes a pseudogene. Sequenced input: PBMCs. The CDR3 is CASSAWDRVTTGELFF. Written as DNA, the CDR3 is TGTGCCAGCAGCGCATGGGACAGGGTAACCACCGGGGAGCTGTTTTTT.